These 8 T cell receptor beta chains originate from one sample sequenced in a study of tumor and adjacent non-tumor tissue in lung cancer. A modified ARM-PCR protocol with three rounds of nested PCR amplified TCRbeta. TCRdb processed the multiplex PCR reads anew with MiXCR; each CDR3 protein has one entry. Among over 100,000 distinct CDR3 sequences listed, 62% were seen once. The template was RNA from unsorted bulk tissue. More than 3 cm separated this lung sample from the edge of the tumor. Material: distant non-tumor lung tissue. All receptors derive from a man in his 60s with non-small cell lung cancer.

As for this clonotype: This may be a read error: a much more frequent sequence differs by one nucleotide. The chain has TRBV12-3 or TRBV12-4 and TRBJ1-1, with TRBD1 as a possible D gene (5 bases). The CDR3 is made up of 14 amino acids. The V end was cut by 3 bases, the J end by 10 bases, with 18 bases between. CDR3 nucleotide sequence: TGTGCCAGCAGTTTGGCAGGGACCCATGGTGGAGCTTTCTTT. Its protein is CASSLAGTHGGAFF.

To note about this clonotype: Relative to the germline gene, one junction end is altered; a read error may explain this. The chain carries TRBV29-1 and TRBJ2-7; 7 nucleotides match TRBD2. The CDR3 is made up of 15 amino acids. Germline V gene lookup returns CDR1 SQVTM and CDR2 ANQGSEA. The CDR3 DNA sequence: TGCAGCGCTGGTGTCCCTAGCGGCATCTCCTACGAGCGGTACTTC. This sequence encodes CSAGVPSGISYERYF.

The CDR3 region has the DNA TGCGCCAGCAGCTTGGAACTAGTCTCCGAGACCCAGTACTTC. It yields the protein CASSLELVSETQYF. V usage is TRBV5-1 and J usage is TRBJ2-5; D is perhaps TRBD2 (5 bases). The CDR3 is 14 amino acids. Looked up from germline, CDR1 is SGHRS and CDR2 is YFSETQ. The V and J ends lost 0 bases and 5 bases respectively, with 11 bases between them.

This clonotype was counted a few times. This may come from a read error, since a much larger clone is one base off. This sequence joins TRBV20-1 and TRBJ1-1; D unresolved. Deletions cut 0 bases from V and 3 bases from J, with 14 bases between. The CDR3 totals 15 residues. Germline CDR1 DFQATT, CDR2 SNEGSKA (reference sequence). The CDR3 region has the DNA TGCAGTGCTAGAGATTTTCGGCGGGCCGACACTGAAGCTTTCTTT. This sequence encodes CSARDFRRADTEAFF.

A remark on this clonotype: A junction end diverges from the germline sequence, so it may reflect a read error. The chain uses TRBV11-2 and TRBJ2-5; possibly TRBD2 for D (6 bases). Germline CDR1 SGHAT, CDR2 FQNNGV. The CDR3 runs to 14 residues. The DNA of the CDR3 is TGTGACAGCAGTAAACGGGAGCTTAAAGAGACCCAGTACTTC. Its translation: CDSSKRELKETQYF.

Concerning this clonotype itself: The CDR3 does not end in the conserved phenylalanine or tryptophan, so this is likely a read error. The gene calls are TRBV11-3 and TRBJ2-7, with 7 bases identical to TRBD2. CDR1 and CDR2 (germline): SGHNT, YENEEA. Trimming removed 0 bases from V and 3 bases from J; junction bases left unmatched: 5. There are 15 residues in the CDR3. CDR3 sequence (DNA): TGTGCCAGCAGCTTAGATATGGGCGGGGGCTACGAGCAGTACTAC. Translating it yields CASSLDMGGGYEQYY.

The CDR3 DNA follows: TGTGCCAGCATTCGCTACAATGAGCAGTTCTTC. This sequence encodes CASIRYNEQFF. V and J are TRBV2 and TRBJ2-1; D gene ambiguous. The germline V and J ends were trimmed by 7 bases and 3 bases, with 4 bases remaining between them. Germline CDR1 and CDR2: SNHLY and FYNNEI. The CDR3 is made up of 11 amino acids.

This clonotype showed up just a few times. Being one base from a much bigger clone, this may be a read error. The chain has TRBV20-1 and TRBJ2-1; perhaps TRBD1 as D (5 bases). The V end lost 7 bases, the J end lost 4 bases, and 11 bases lay between the germline ends. CDR3 length equals 12 residues. The V gene's germline CDR1 is DFQATT and CDR2 SNEGSKA (reference sequence). The CDR3 sequence: CSVSRQYNEQFF. CDR3 in DNA: TGCAGTGTTAGCCGACAGTACAATGAGCAGTTCTTC.